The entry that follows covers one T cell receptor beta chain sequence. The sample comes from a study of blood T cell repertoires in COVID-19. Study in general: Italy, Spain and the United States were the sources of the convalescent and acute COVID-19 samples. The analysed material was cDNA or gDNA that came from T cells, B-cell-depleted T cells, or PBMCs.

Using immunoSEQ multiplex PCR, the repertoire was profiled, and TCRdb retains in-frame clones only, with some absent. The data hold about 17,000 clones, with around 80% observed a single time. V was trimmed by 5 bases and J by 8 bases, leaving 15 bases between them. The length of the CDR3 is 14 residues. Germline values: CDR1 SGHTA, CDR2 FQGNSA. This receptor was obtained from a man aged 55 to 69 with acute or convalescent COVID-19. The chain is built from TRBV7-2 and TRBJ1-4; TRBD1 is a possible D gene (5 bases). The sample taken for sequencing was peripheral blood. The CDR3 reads CASSKEWGEEKLFF. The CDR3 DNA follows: TGTGCCAGCAGCAAAGAATGGGGGGAGGAAAAACTGTTTTTT.